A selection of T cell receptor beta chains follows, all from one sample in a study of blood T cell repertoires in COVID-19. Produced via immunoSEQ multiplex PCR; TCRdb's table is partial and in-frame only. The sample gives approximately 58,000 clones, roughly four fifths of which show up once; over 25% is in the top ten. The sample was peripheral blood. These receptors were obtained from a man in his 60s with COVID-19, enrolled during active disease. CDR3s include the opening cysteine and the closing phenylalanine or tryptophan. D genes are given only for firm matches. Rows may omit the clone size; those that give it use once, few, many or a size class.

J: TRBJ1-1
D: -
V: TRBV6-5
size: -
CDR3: CASTLEGGVNTEAFF
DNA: TGTGCCAGCACTCTCGAGGGGGGGGTGAACACTGAAGCTTTCTTT

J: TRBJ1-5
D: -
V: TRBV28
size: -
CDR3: CASSLPPQVRSNQPQHF
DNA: TGTGCCAGCAGTTTACCCCCCCAGGTCAGGAGCAATCAGCCCCAGCATTTT

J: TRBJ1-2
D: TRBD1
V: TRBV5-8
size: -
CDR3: CASSLSTGAYYGYTF
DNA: TGTGCCAGCAGCTTGTCAACAGGGGCGTACTATGGCTACACCTTC

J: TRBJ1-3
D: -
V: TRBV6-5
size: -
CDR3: CASSPGVRNTIYF
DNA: TGTGCCAGCAGCCCGGGAGTGCGAAACACCATATATTTT

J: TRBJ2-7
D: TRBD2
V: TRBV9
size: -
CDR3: CASSAGLAGSYEQYF
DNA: TGTGCCAGCAGCGCCGGACTAGCGGGGTCCTACGAGCAGTACTTC

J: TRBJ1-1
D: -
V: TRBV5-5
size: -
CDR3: CASSWGDVSGTEAFF
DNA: TGTGCCAGCAGCTGGGGGGACGTTTCGGGCACTGAAGCTTTCTTT

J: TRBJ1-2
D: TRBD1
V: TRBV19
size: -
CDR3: CASSITRTGLGDGYTF
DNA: TGTGCCAGTAGTATTACGAGGACAGGTCTAGGGGATGGCTACACCTTC

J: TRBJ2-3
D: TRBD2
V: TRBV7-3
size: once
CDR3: CASSPRGGPNTQYF
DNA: TGTGCCAGCTCCCCACGGGGGGGCCCCAATACGCAGTATTTT

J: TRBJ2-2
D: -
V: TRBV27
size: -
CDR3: CASSLGALTGELFF
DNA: TGTGCCAGCAGTTTAGGGGCCCTCACCGGGGAGCTGTTTTTT

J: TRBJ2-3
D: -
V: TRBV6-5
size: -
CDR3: CASSAGLDTDTQYF
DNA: TGTGCCAGCAGCGCGGGGTTAGACACAGATACGCAGTATTTT

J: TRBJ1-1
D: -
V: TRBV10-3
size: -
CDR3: CAIRGRGEMNTEAFF
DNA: TGTGCCATCAGGGGGAGGGGGGAAATGAACACTGAAGCTTTCTTT

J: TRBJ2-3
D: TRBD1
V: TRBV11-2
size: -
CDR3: CASSRDRGGTDTQYF
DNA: TGTGCCAGCAGCCGTGACAGGGGCGGGACAGATACGCAGTATTTT

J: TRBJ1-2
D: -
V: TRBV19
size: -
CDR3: CAFESGNYGYTF
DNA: TGTGCCTTTGAGTCGGGTAACTATGGCTACACCTTC

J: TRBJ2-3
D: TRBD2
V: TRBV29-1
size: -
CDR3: CSVVHRGTSGPRAADTQYF
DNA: TGCAGCGTCGTTCACAGGGGAACTAGCGGGCCAAGGGCAGCAGATACGCAGTATTTT

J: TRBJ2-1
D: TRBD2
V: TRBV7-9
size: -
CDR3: CASSIGLAGVYEQFF
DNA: TGTGCCAGCAGCATCGGACTAGCGGGAGTATATGAGCAGTTCTTC

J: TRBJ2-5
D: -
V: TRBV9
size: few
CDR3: CASSVGTTQETQYF
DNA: TGTGCCAGCAGCGTAGGAACAACACAAGAGACCCAGTACTTC

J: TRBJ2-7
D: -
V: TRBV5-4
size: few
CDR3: CASSFRQVLNEQYF
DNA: TGTGCCAGCAGCTTTAGACAGGTTCTAAATGAGCAGTACTTC

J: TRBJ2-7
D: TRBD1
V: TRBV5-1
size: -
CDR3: CASSSRGGPYEQYF
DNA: TGCGCCAGCAGCAGCCGAGGGGGCCCCTACGAGCAGTACTTC

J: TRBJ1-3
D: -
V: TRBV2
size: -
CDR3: CASSEEGAWGNTIYF
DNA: TGTGCCAGCAGTGAAGAAGGGGCTTGGGGAAACACCATATATTTT

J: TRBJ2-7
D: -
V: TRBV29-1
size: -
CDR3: CSVEVSSVNYEQYF
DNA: TGCAGCGTTGAAGTGTCTAGCGTTAACTACGAGCAGTACTTC

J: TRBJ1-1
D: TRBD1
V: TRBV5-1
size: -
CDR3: CASSEGQGTEAFF
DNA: TGCGCCAGCAGCGAAGGACAGGGCACTGAAGCTTTCTTT

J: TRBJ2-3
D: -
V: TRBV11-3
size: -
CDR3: CASSQDIKGADTQYF
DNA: TGTGCCAGCAGCCAGGACATAAAGGGGGCAGATACGCAGTATTTT

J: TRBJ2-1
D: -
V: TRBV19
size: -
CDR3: CASSIDTSSYNEQFF
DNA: TGTGCCAGTAGTATAGACACTAGCTCCTACAATGAGCAGTTCTTC

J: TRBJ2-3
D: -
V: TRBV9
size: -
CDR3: CASGVADTQYF
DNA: TGTGCCAGCGGAGTGGCAGATACGCAGTATTTT

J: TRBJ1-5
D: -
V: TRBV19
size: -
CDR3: CASTYTGDNQPQHF
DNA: TGTGCCAGTACCTATACCGGGGACAATCAGCCCCAGCATTTT

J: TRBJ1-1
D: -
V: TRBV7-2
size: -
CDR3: CASSMTARPEIEAFF
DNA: TGTGCCAGCAGCATGACAGCCCGTCCGGAAATCGAAGCTTTCTTT